Ten or more counts support the clone carrying this TCR beta chain. The target antigen is unknown. This CDR3 contains 13 residues. V gave up 1 base and J gave up 3 bases, with 7 bases separating them. Per the germline V gene, CDR1 is LGHNA and CDR2 is YSLEER. The data belong to a study of response to subunit inactivated influenza vaccine. General study findings and limits: After each seasonal influenza vaccination, few new T cells are recruited, the authors suggested.

One entry per CDR3 protein results from TCRdb running MiXCR on the RT-PCR reads. The repertoire consists of some 480,000 distinct CDR3 sequences, with approximately 11% occurring once and the leading ten covering 10% to 15%. The clonotype comes from a man aged 50-60 years who received an inactivated influenza vaccine. The sample was PBMCs from blood, taken 45 days after vaccination. The chain couples TRBV4-3 to TRBJ2-7; possible D gene TRBD1, 5 bases. CDR3 loop: CASSQGGSYEQYF. The CDR3 nucleotides read TGCGCCAGCAGCCAAGGGGGCAGCTACGAGCAGTACTTC.